These T cell receptor beta chains were read from a single sample in a study of blood T cells in healthy people across ages. Each CDR3 protein gets one entry after TCRdb re-called the 5' RACE reads with MiXCR. The sample lists about 1.4 million distinct CDR3 sequences, approximately 63% seen once, with more than 6% in the top ten. The material sequenced was blood. The receptors shown here come from a man between 18 and 35 years old in good health. The CDR3 runs from the conserved cysteine through the conserved F or W. D genes are given only for firm matches. Where a row states a size, it is once, few, many or the class of an expanded clone; other rows omit it.

DNA: TGTGCCAGCGAATCGCTTCCAGTCCCCCGGGAGACCCAGTACTTC
CDR3: CASESLPVPRETQYF
size: .
V: TRBV6-2/TRBV6-3
J: TRBJ2-5
D: .

DNA: TGTGCCAGCAGTGACAGGGATCGGGGTCAGCCCCAGCATTTT
CDR3: CASSDRDRGQPQHF
size: .
V: TRBV6-1
J: TRBJ1-5
D: .

DNA: TGTGCCAGCAGCCCTAATAGCGGGGGGTCGAGTGAGCAGTTCTTC
CDR3: CASSPNSGGSSEQFF
size: .
V: TRBV7-2
J: TRBJ2-1
D: TRBD2

DNA: TGTGCCAGCAGCCAAGATGTCACTAGCGGTATTAAAAACATTCAGTACTTC
CDR3: CASSQDVTSGIKNIQYF
size: few
V: TRBV4-2
J: TRBJ2-4
D: TRBD2

DNA: TGCGCCAGCTTCCAAAGGACTAGCGGGAGTATATATGAGCAGTTCTTC
CDR3: CASFQRTSGSIYEQFF
size: .
V: TRBV5-1
J: TRBJ2-1
D: TRBD2

DNA: TGTGCCAGCAGCCAAGTCCCAGGGGGATTTGGCAATGAGCAGTTCTTC
CDR3: CASSQVPGGFGNEQFF
size: .
V: TRBV14
J: TRBJ2-1
D: TRBD1

DNA: TGTGCCAGCAGCATTATGCTGGGAAATGAGCAGTTCTTC
CDR3: CASSIMLGNEQFF
size: .
V: TRBV11-1
J: TRBJ2-1
D: .

DNA: TGTGCCAGCAGCTCCTCCCGGACTAGCGGGAGGGAGGAGCAGTACTTC
CDR3: CASSSSRTSGREEQYF
size: .
V: TRBV7-6
J: TRBJ2-7
D: TRBD2

DNA: TGTGCCAGCAGCCTAAGTGCTAGCGGGCCCTACGAGCAGTACTTC
CDR3: CASSLSASGPYEQYF
size: .
V: TRBV7-6
J: TRBJ2-7
D: TRBD2

DNA: TGTGCCAGCAGCTTAGGTTGGGTCGGCTACACCTTC
CDR3: CASSLGWVGYTF
size: .
V: TRBV7-2
J: TRBJ1-2
D: .

DNA: TGCGCCAGCAGCTTGGGAAACTTGGGAAACACTGAAGCTTTCTTT
CDR3: CASSLGNLGNTEAFF
size: .
V: TRBV5-1
J: TRBJ1-1
D: .

DNA: TGCGCCAGCAGCCAAGATCTACTAGCGGGAGGGCCTGTTGCAGATACGCAGTATTTT
CDR3: CASSQDLLAGGPVADTQYF
size: .
V: TRBV4-1
J: TRBJ2-3
D: TRBD2

DNA: TGCAGCGTGACCCCGACTCTTGCTGTGGGCGAGCAGTACTTC
CDR3: CSVTPTLAVGEQYF
size: few
V: TRBV29-1
J: TRBJ2-7
D: .

DNA: TGTGCCAGCAGCGTAGCGTCTTCTTCTGGGGAGCAGTACTTC
CDR3: CASSVASSSGEQYF
size: few
V: TRBV9
J: TRBJ2-7
D: .

DNA: TGTGCCAGCAGCAGAGCGGGACTTACTTGGGACAATGAGCAGTTCTTC
CDR3: CASSRAGLTWDNEQFF
size: .
V: TRBV7-9
J: TRBJ2-1
D: TRBD2

DNA: TGTGCCAGCAGCTCGCCGGCTTCGGGGTCCTACAATGAGCAGTACTTC
CDR3: CASSSPASGSYNEQYF
size: .
V: TRBV7-9
J: TRBJ2-7
D: .

DNA: TGTGCCAGCAGCCTCCGACTAGCGGGGGGGTTGGATGAGCAGTTCTTC
CDR3: CASSLRLAGGLDEQFF
size: .
V: TRBV13
J: TRBJ2-1
D: TRBD2

DNA: TGTGCCAGCAGCATTGTGGGGGGGCGAGAGACCCAGTACTTC
CDR3: CASSIVGGRETQYF
size: .
V: TRBV11-2
J: TRBJ2-5
D: .

DNA: TGCAGCGTTGCAGGGGCCCCCTACGAGCAGTACTTC
CDR3: CSVAGAPYEQYF
size: .
V: TRBV29-1
J: TRBJ2-7
D: .

DNA: TGTGCCAGCACCGAGACCGGGTCAGCCTACGAGCAGTACTTC
CDR3: CASTETGSAYEQYF
size: .
V: TRBV6-2/TRBV6-3
J: TRBJ2-7
D: .

DNA: TGTGCCAGCAGCCCGGAGGCAGTAGAGACCCAGTACTTC
CDR3: CASSPEAVETQYF
size: .
V: TRBV3-1
J: TRBJ2-5
D: .

DNA: TGTGCCAGCAGCTTGGGGGGCCTGGGATCACCCCTCCACTTT
CDR3: CASSLGGLGSPLHF
size: few
V: TRBV5-6
J: TRBJ1-6
D: .

DNA: TGTGCCAGCAAACTAGGGGATACGCAGTATTTT
CDR3: CASKLGDTQYF
size: few
V: TRBV2
J: TRBJ2-3
D: .

DNA: TGCAGCGTTGCGGAAATTAGCTCCTACGAGCAGTACTTC
CDR3: CSVAEISSYEQYF
size: few
V: TRBV29-1
J: TRBJ2-7
D: .

DNA: TGTGCCAGCAGTTCCCCTGGACTAGCGAGAGATACGCAGTATTTT
CDR3: CASSSPGLARDTQYF
size: few
V: TRBV6-2/TRBV6-3
J: TRBJ2-3
D: TRBD2

DNA: TGCGCCAGCAGCCGACCCAGGGACAATGAGCAGTTCTTC
CDR3: CASSRPRDNEQFF
size: once
V: TRBV4-3
J: TRBJ2-1
D: .

DNA: TGTGCCAGCAGTGGGACTAGCGGGGGGGAGCAGTACTTC
CDR3: CASSGTSGGEQYF
size: .
V: TRBV6-1
J: TRBJ2-7
D: TRBD2

DNA: TGTGCCAGCAGTTACTTCACGCCAACTAATGAAAAACTGTTTTTT
CDR3: CASSYFTPTNEKLFF
size: .
V: TRBV6-2/TRBV6-3
J: TRBJ1-4
D: .

DNA: TGCGCCAGCAGCACACCCCCTAGCGGGAGCTCCTACAATGAGCAGTTCTTC
CDR3: CASSTPPSGSSYNEQFF
size: .
V: TRBV5-1
J: TRBJ2-1
D: TRBD2

DNA: TGTGCCAGCAGCTTAGATTCCGGGACACGAGAGCAGTTCTTC
CDR3: CASSLDSGTREQFF
size: .
V: TRBV11-2
J: TRBJ2-1
D: .

DNA: TGCAGCGTTGAGAACCATGTCGACGGGAACTACGAGCAGTACTTC
CDR3: CSVENHVDGNYEQYF
size: few
V: TRBV29-1
J: TRBJ2-7
D: .

DNA: TGTGCCAGCAGTTACTCGATTGGGACTAGCGAGCTCAACATTCAGTACTTC
CDR3: CASSYSIGTSELNIQYF
size: few
V: TRBV6-6
J: TRBJ2-4
D: TRBD2

DNA: TGTGCCAGCAGTATGACAGGTAGAGACAATGAGCAGTTCTTC
CDR3: CASSMTGRDNEQFF
size: .
V: TRBV27
J: TRBJ2-1
D: .

DNA: TGTGCCAGCAGCTTCGCGATTGAAGCTTTCTTT
CDR3: CASSFAIEAFF
size: .
V: TRBV5-5
J: TRBJ1-1
D: .

DNA: TGTGCCAGCGGATGGGGCGGCCTGTCCTACGAGCAGTACTTC
CDR3: CASGWGGLSYEQYF
size: few
V: TRBV11-2
J: TRBJ2-7
D: .

DNA: TGCGCCAGCAGCCAAGGGGGTTCCGGGGAGCTGTTTTTT
CDR3: CASSQGGSGELFF
size: .
V: TRBV4-1
J: TRBJ2-2
D: .

DNA: TGTGCCAGCACCCTAGCGGGGTCAGATACGCAGTATTTT
CDR3: CASTLAGSDTQYF
size: .
V: TRBV25-1
J: TRBJ2-3
D: TRBD2

DNA: TGTGCCAGCAGCTTGACAGGGGACGAGCAAAACATTCAGTACTTC
CDR3: CASSLTGDEQNIQYF
size: .
V: TRBV7-9
J: TRBJ2-4
D: TRBD1

DNA: TGCAGCGTTGTCGCAGGGGGGGGCGAGCAGTACTTC
CDR3: CSVVAGGGEQYF
size: .
V: TRBV29-1
J: TRBJ2-7
D: .

DNA: TGCAGCGCTCGGCAGGACCACACAGATACGCAGTATTTT
CDR3: CSARQDHTDTQYF
size: .
V: TRBV29-1
J: TRBJ2-3
D: .

DNA: TGTGCCAGCACCAAGGACGCCCCCCTCACAGATACGCAGTATTTT
CDR3: CASTKDAPLTDTQYF
size: .
V: TRBV5-6
J: TRBJ2-3
D: .

DNA: TGCAGTGCTAGACCGGGACTAGCGGGAGGAGGCGAGCAGTACTTC
CDR3: CSARPGLAGGGEQYF
size: once
V: TRBV20-1
J: TRBJ2-7
D: TRBD2

DNA: TGTGCCAGCAGAGGCACCAAACAGGGATTCGGCAGTCAGCCCCAGCATTTT
CDR3: CASRGTKQGFGSQPQHF
size: .
V: TRBV6-2/TRBV6-3
J: TRBJ1-5
D: .

DNA: TGTGCCAGCAGTTACGGTTGGGTCAGCGCTGAAGCTTTCTTT
CDR3: CASSYGWVSAEAFF
size: .
V: TRBV6-2/TRBV6-3
J: TRBJ1-1
D: .

DNA: TGTGCCAGCAGCTTTCCGACTAGCGGGGAGGGCCCCACAGATACGCAGTATTTT
CDR3: CASSFPTSGEGPTDTQYF
size: .
V: TRBV7-9
J: TRBJ2-3
D: TRBD2

DNA: TGTGCCAGCAACCCTCAACCCAACTACGAGCAGTACTTC
CDR3: CASNPQPNYEQYF
size: few
V: TRBV28
J: TRBJ2-7
D: .

DNA: TGTGCCAGCAGCCGGCTCGGGGACAGGGTTGATGAGCAGTTCTTC
CDR3: CASSRLGDRVDEQFF
size: .
V: TRBV5-6
J: TRBJ2-1
D: TRBD1